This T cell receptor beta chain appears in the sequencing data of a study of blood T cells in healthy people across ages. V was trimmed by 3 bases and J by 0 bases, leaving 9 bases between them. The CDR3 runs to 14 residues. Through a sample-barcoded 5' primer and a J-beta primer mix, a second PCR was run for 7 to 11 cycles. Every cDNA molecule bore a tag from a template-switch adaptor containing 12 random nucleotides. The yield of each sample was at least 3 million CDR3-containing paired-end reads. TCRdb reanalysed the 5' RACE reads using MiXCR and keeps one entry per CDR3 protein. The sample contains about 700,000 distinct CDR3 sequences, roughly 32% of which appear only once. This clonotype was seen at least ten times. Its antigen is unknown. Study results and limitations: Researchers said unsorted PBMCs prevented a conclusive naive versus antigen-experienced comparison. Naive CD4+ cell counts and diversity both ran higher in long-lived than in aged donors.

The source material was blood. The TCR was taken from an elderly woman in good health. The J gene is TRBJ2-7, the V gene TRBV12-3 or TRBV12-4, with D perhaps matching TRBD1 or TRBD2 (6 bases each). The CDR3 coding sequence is TGTGCCAGCAGTTTCGCGGGACACTCCTACGAGCAGTACTTC. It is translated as CASSFAGHSYEQYF.